This T cell receptor beta chain was found in a study of blood T cells in healthy people across ages. Through a sample-barcoded 5' primer and a J-beta primer mix, a second PCR was run for roughly 6 to 12 cycles. A template-switch adaptor that had 12 random nucleotides put a tag on each cDNA molecule. From the 5' RACE reads, TCRdb called clonotypes with MiXCR, one entry per CDR3 protein. The profile shows hundreds of thousands of distinct CDR3 sequences, over 20% of them singletons. This CDR3 is built from 12 residues. The J segment lost 5 bases and the V segment lost 4 bases, leaving 1 base of the junction unmatched. Germline V gene data show CDR1 as MGHDK and CDR2 as SYGVNS. This clonotype was counted at least ten times.

The source of this sequence is a man between 65 and 85 years old in good health. Input material: blood. This rearrangement joins TRBV25-1 to TRBJ2-7; 8 nucleotides match TRBD1. DNA for the CDR3: TGTGCCAGCAGTGTGACAGGGGACGAGCAGTACTTC. Its translation is CASSVTGDEQYF.